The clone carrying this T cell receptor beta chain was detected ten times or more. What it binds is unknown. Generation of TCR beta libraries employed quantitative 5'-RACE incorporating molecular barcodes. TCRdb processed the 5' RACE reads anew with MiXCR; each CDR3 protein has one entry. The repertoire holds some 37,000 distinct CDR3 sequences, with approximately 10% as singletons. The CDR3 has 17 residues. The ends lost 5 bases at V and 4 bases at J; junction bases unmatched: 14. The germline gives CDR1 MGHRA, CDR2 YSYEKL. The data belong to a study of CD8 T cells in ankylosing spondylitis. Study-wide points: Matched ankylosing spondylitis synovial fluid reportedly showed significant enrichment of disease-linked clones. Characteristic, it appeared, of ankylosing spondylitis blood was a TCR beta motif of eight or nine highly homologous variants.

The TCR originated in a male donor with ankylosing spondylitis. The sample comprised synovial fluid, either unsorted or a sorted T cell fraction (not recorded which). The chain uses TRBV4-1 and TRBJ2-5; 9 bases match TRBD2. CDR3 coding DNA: TGCGCCAGCAGCTACACCCTTGGGCGGGAGGGCCGAGAGACCCAGTACTTC. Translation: CASSYTLGREGRETQYF.